Listed here are 18 T cell receptor beta chains from one sample, sequenced in a study of T-cell reconstitution after alpha-beta-depleted transplantation in children. Unique molecular identifiers tagged the TCRbeta library. One entry per CDR3 protein, called by TCRdb with MiXCR from the PCR reads. The sample contains just over 950,000 distinct CDR3 sequences, less than 30% of which appear only once. The specimen comprised PBMCs, mostly from graft donor cells, sampled 360 days after TCRalphabeta/CD19-depleted stem cell transplant. The receptors derive from a boy in the first two years of life who had a stem cell transplant for SCID, so the T cells may come from the graft donor.

The CDR3 sequence is CASSPPSGGRTEAFF. The CDR3 DNA reads TGCGCCAGCAGCCCTCCCTCAGGGGGCAGAACTGAAGCTTTCTTT. The chain uses TRBV5-1 and TRBJ1-1; 8 positions agree with TRBD1. This CDR3 contains 15 residues. Germline V gives CDR1 SGHRS, CDR2 YFSETQ. V lost 4 bases and J lost 5; bases outside the gene matches: 10.

Many counts were recorded for this clonotype. The chain joins TRBV5-6 to TRBJ2-1, with a possible D match to TRBD1 (7 bases). The CDR3 covers 15 residues. The germline V gene has CDR1 SGHDT and CDR2 YYEEEE. Trimming shortened V by 2 bases and J by 7 bases, and 16 bases separated the two germline ends. The CDR3 sequence: CASSLLGGGKNEQFF. CDR3 coding DNA: TGTGCCAGCAGCTTATTAGGAGGGGGCAAGAATGAGCAGTTCTTC. Using reference TRBV5-6 and TRBJ2-1 for the parts outside the CDR3, the full variable domain is DAGVTQSPTHLIKTRGQQVTLRCSPKSGHDTVSWYQQALGQGPQFIFQYYEEEERQRGNFPDRFSGHQFPNYSSELNVNALLLGDSALYLCASSLLGGGKNEQFFGPGTRLTVL.

V gene TRBV4-1 combines with J gene TRBJ2-4; 7 bases map to TRBD2. The CDR3 sequence is 19 residues long. In germline, CDR1 is MGHRA, CDR2 YSYEKL. J lost 1 base, V lost 0 bases, and 12 bases had no gene match. DNA of the CDR3: TGCGCCAGCAGCCAAGATGAAGGCCGGCTAGCGGTGGCCAAAAACATTCAGTACTTC. This codes for CASSQDEGRLAVAKNIQYF.

The chain joins TRBV5-6 to TRBJ2-1; D ambiguous. From germline, CDR1 is SGHDT and CDR2 YYEEEE. V lost 2 bases, J lost 10 bases, and 16 bases lay in between. The CDR3 sequence is 14 residues long. CDR3 DNA: TGTGCCAGCAGCTTTCGTTTTCCCTCGAGCGAGCAGTTCTTC. It codes for CASSFRFPSSEQFF. Using reference TRBV5-6 and TRBJ2-1 for the parts outside the CDR3, the full variable domain is DAGVTQSPTHLIKTRGQQVTLRCSPKSGHDTVSWYQQALGQGPQFIFQYYEEEERQRGNFPDRFSGHQFPNYSSELNVNALLLGDSALYLCASSFRFPSSEQFFGPGTRLTVL.

The chain employs TRBV4-3 and TRBJ2-1, with 10 bases that match TRBD1. V shed 0 bases and J 10 bases; nucleotides not matched to a gene: 6. Germline CDR1 reads LGHNA; CDR2 reads YSLEER. CDR3 length: 15 residues. The CDR3 nucleotides are TGCGCCAGCAGCCAAGATCCAGACAGGGGGCAAGAGCAGTTCTTC. Amino acid sequence: CASSQDPDRGQEQFF.

This chain connects TRBV20-1 to TRBJ2-1; 7 bases fit TRBD2. The J segment lost 1 base and the V segment lost 3 bases, leaving 3 bases of the junction unmatched. The CDR3 runs 14 residues. Germline V CDR1 and CDR2: DFQATT, SNEGSKA (reference sequence). CDR3 sequence (DNA): TGCAGTGCTAGGCCCGGGGGGTCCTACAATGAGCAGTTCTTC. It translates to CSARPGGSYNEQFF.

The sample holds many counts of this clonotype. The chain is built from TRBV12-3 or TRBV12-4 and TRBJ2-5; D perhaps matches TRBD2 (5 bases). The length of the CDR3 is 12 residues. V was clipped by 7 bases and J by 2 bases, with 8 bases between them. The CDR3 DNA sequence: TGTGCCAGCACGGGGATACAAGAGACCCAGTACTTC. Translated: CASTGIQETQYF.

Remarks on this clonotype: Given a much more abundant clone one base away, this may be a read error. The chain joins TRBV19 to TRBJ2-3; TRBD1 is a possible D gene (6 bases). Trimming stripped 6 bases from V and 4 bases from J, with 20 bases between. This CDR3 spans 16 amino acids. The germline gives CDR1 LNHDA, CDR2 SQIVND (reference sequence). CDR3 sequence (DNA): TGTGCCAGTAGAATTGCTTCAGGGGCCCCACCAGATACGCAGTATTTT. Its protein is CASRIASGAPPDTQYF.

The chain carries TRBV20-1 and TRBJ2-2; D ambiguous. Germline values: CDR1 DFQATT, CDR2 SNEGSKA (reference sequence). The CDR3 covers 13 residues. V lost 3 bases, J lost 8 bases, and 13 bases lay in between. Here the CDR3 reads CSASVRSGGELFF. CDR3 sequence (DNA): TGCAGTGCTAGTGTCAGGTCGGGTGGGGAGCTGTTTTTT.

This clonotype has just a few counts. The rearrangement uses TRBV12-3 or TRBV12-4 and TRBJ2-3; D is ambiguous. With 8 bases removed from V and 5 bases from J, the gap between germline ends came to 14 bases. The CDR3 spans 13 residues. The CDR3 sequence: CASLIGMGDTQYF. CDR3 in DNA: TGTGCCAGCCTTATAGGGATGGGAGATACGCAGTATTTT.

V is TRBV29-1 and J is TRBJ1-1; the D is unclear. The CDR3 sequence is 15 residues long. The V gene lost 6 bases and the J gene lost 5 bases, with 22 bases spanning the gap. Germline loops: CDR1 SQVTM, CDR2 ANQGSEA. Here the CDR3 DNA reads TGCAGCGTCGACACCCATGGGCCACGCGTAACTGAAGCTTTCTTT. As protein: CSVDTHGPRVTEAFF.

This clonotype was detected only a few times. The chain uses TRBV28 and TRBJ2-7; 7 bases match TRBD1. CDR1 and CDR2 (germline): MDHEN, SYDVKM. With V trimmed by 5 bases and J by 6 bases, 4 bases remained unmatched. There are 12 residues in the CDR3. The CDR3 loop is CASSRDRREQYF. CDR3 sequence (DNA): TGTGCCAGCAGTCGGGACAGACGCGAGCAGTACTTC.

This clonotype was counted a few times. The genes are TRBV29-1 and TRBJ2-2, with TRBD1 matching 9 bases. The CDR3 consists of 14 residues. The V and J ends lost 6 bases and 6 bases, in that order; junction bases with no gene match: 8. Looked up from germline, CDR1 is SQVTM and CDR2 is ANQGSEA. CDR3 residues: CSVSRQGVSGELFF. The CDR3 bases are TGCAGCGTGAGCCGACAGGGGGTCTCCGGGGAGCTGTTTTTT.

This chain links TRBV4-1 with TRBJ1-1; D might be TRBD1 (5 bases). The germline V gene encodes CDR1 MGHRA and CDR2 YSYEKL. The CDR3 sequence is 16 residues long. Trimming shortened V by 4 bases and J by 6 bases, and 21 bases separated the two germline ends. The CDR3 nucleotides read TGCGCCAGCAGCCCTAGGACAACAGCGAGGTCCGCTGAAGCTTTCTTT. Translation: CASSPRTTARSAEAFF.

This rearrangement joins TRBV5-6 to TRBJ2-5, with 7 nucleotides matching TRBD2. V shed 4 bases and J 5 bases; nucleotides not matched to a gene: 14. Germline assignment: CDR1 SGHDT and CDR2 YYEEEE. The CDR3 covers 16 residues. The CDR3, as DNA: TGTGCCAGCAGCGCCGGGAGGAAAGTGGTGGGGGAGACCCAGTACTTC. This codes for CASSAGRKVVGETQYF. Full variable domain (outside the CDR3, taken from reference TRBV5-6 and TRBJ2-5): DAGVTQSPTHLIKTRGQQVTLRCSPKSGHDTVSWYQQALGQGPQFIFQYYEEEERQRGNFPDRFSGHQFPNYSSELNVNALLLGDSALYLCASSAGRKVVGETQYFGPGTRLLVL.

In its sample, this clonotype was seen many times. The V gene is TRBV6-1, the J gene TRBJ2-7, with TRBD1 matching over 8 bases. Trimming removed 6 bases from V and 1 base from J; junction bases left unmatched: 11. Germline loops: CDR1 MNHNS, CDR2 SASEGT. The length of the CDR3 is 16 residues. The CDR3 sequence: CASRPSTGDRSYEQYF. As DNA, the CDR3 is TGTGCCAGCAGACCCTCGACAGGGGACAGGTCCTACGAGCAGTACTTC.

This clonotype showed up just a few times. V usage is TRBV10-3 and J usage is TRBJ2-7, with D tentatively TRBD2 (6 bases). There are 14 residues in the CDR3. V lost 2 bases and J 6 bases, leaving 14 bases between the germline ends. Germline loops: CDR1 ENHRY, CDR2 SYGVKD. DNA for the CDR3: TGTGCCATCAGTGAGGTGGGGACTGGTGGCGAGCAGTACTTC. Translation gives CAISEVGTGGEQYF.

The V gene is TRBV29-1, the J gene TRBJ1-1, with D perhaps matching TRBD1 (5 bases). V was cut by 6 bases and J by 3 bases, with 11 bases left in between. In germline, CDR1 is SQVTM, CDR2 ANQGSEA. The CDR3 is made up of 12 amino acids. The CDR3 nucleotides are TGCAGCGTCGGGATCAGGGACACTGAAGCTTTCTTT. Translating gives CSVGIRDTEAFF. Full variable domain (rest looked up from reference TRBV29-1 and TRBJ1-1): SAVISQKPSRDICQRGTSLTIQCQVDSQVTMMFWYRQQPGQSLTLIATANQGSEATYESGFVIDKFPISRPNLTFSTLTVSNMSPEDSSIYLCSVGIRDTEAFFGQGTRLTVV.